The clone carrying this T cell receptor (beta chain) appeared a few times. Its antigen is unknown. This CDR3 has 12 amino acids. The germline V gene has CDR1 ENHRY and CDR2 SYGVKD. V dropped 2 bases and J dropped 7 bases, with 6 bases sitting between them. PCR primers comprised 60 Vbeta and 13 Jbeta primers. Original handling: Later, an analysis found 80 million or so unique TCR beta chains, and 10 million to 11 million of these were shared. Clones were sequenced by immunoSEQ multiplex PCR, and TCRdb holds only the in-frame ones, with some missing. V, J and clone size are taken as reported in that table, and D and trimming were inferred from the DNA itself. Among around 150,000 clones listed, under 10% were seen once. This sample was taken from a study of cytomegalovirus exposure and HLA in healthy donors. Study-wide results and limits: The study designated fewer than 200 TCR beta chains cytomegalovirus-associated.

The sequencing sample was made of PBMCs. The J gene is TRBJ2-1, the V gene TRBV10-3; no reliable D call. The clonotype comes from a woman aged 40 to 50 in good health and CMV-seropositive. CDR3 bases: TGTGCCATCAGTGAGCGTTTTAATGAGCAGTTCTTC. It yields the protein CAISERFNEQFF.